These 21 T cell receptor beta chains originate from one sample sequenced in a study of Graves' ophthalmopathy and Graves' hyperthyroidism (dated by TCRdb to the late 2010s). The sequencer listed for this sample is Illumina HiSeq 2000. TCR beta CDR3 regions were amplified from RNA transcripts for repertoire sequencing. HTBI primers and the Qiagen OneStep RT-PCR kit were used in a first-round RT-PCR, which was followed by a second-round multiplex PCR, size selection and purification. TCRdb reworked the public reads: Q25 trimming with fastp, MiXCR clone assembly, productive beta chains retained. Entries are consolidated by CDR3 protein sequence, retaining the most common genes and DNA. The sample yields around 400,000 distinct CDR3 sequences; approximately 20% were counted once. The top ten constitute around 1.5% of the sample. Sequenced sample: peripheral blood. These receptors came from a woman between 18 and 30 years old with Graves' ophthalmopathy. Donor details come from another sample of the same person, matched by shared clones.

This clonotype was counted at least ten times. This chain links TRBV2 with TRBJ2-7, with D hard to call. CDR3 length: 11 residues. Germline-derived CDR1 and CDR2 are SNHLY and FYNNEI. V was shortened by 9 bases and J by 2 bases, with 8 bases between the two germline ends. This chain's CDR3 is CASQSTYEQYF. The CDR3 DNA reads TGTGCCAGTCAGTCCACCTACGAGCAGTACTTC.

Ten or more counts support this clonotype. The chain is built from TRBV30 and TRBJ1-1; no clear D. The length of the CDR3 is 11 residues. From germline, CDR1 is GTSNPN and CDR2 SVGIG (reference sequence). The V gene lost 0 bases and the J gene lost 6 bases, with 5 bases spanning the gap. CDR3 sequence (DNA): TGTGCCTGGAGTGTACCCCCTGAAGCTTTCTTT. Protein: CAWSVPPEAFF.

This clonotype was seen at least ten times. This chain connects TRBV5-1 to TRBJ2-7; D not certain. CDR1 is SGHRS and CDR2 is YFSETQ in the germline V gene. CDR3 length: 15 amino acids. Trimming pared 4 bases from V and 0 bases from J, leaving 14 bases between. This CDR3 reads CASSISTVSSYEQYF. Written as DNA, the CDR3 is TGCGCCAGCAGCATCTCCACCGTCAGCTCCTACGAGCAGTACTTC.

This clonotype was seen many times. The chain is built from TRBV6-5 and TRBJ1-5, with 8 bases identical to TRBD1. Germline assignment: CDR1 MNHEY and CDR2 SVGAGI. After removal of 5 bases from V and 7 bases from J, the junction contained 4 bases not matched to a gene. The CDR3 sequence is 13 residues long. This CDR3 is CASSIGQGQPQHF. The DNA of the CDR3 is TGTGCCAGCAGTATAGGACAGGGACAGCCCCAGCATTTT.

This clonotype was found many times. This chain connects TRBV5-1 to TRBJ2-7; 11 nucleotides match TRBD2. The DNA end is a closer match to TRBJ2-5, so the J assignment may be wrong. This CDR3 has 13 residues. CDR1 is SGHRS, CDR2 YFSETQ, per germline. Written as DNA, the CDR3 is TGCGCCAGCAGCCCCGGGACTAGCGGGACCCAGTACTTC. This sequence encodes CASSPGTSGTQYF.

This clonotype was counted ten times or more. This chain joins TRBV15 and TRBJ1-1; 7 nucleotides match TRBD1. Germline trimming cut 8 bases from V and 4 bases from J; bases unmatched to any gene: 7. This CDR3 has 13 residues. Germline V gene sequence: CDR1 LNHNV, CDR2 YYDKDF (reference sequence). CDR3 residues: CATAHRGPTEAFF. The CDR3 DNA reads as TGTGCCACCGCGCACAGGGGCCCCACTGAAGCTTTCTTT.

In this sample, this clonotype turned up many times. This could be a read error, since a much larger clone is one nucleotide away. This chain uses TRBV6-2 or TRBV6-3 with TRBJ1-2; D remains unclear. Trimming removed 0 bases at V and 4 bases at J, with 3 bases between. The CDR3 sequence is 12 residues long. Germline CDR1 and CDR2: MNHEY and SVGEGT. CDR3 region: CASSYSSYGYTF. The CDR3 DNA reads as TGTGCCAGCAGTTACTCCAGCTATGGCTACACCTTC.

V and J are TRBV20-1 and TRBJ2-7; 15 positions match TRBD2. The CDR3 spans 15 residues. V dropped 4 bases and J dropped 2; count of bases not matched to a gene: 3. CDR1 is DFQATT and CDR2 is SNEGSKA in the germline V gene (reference sequence). The CDR3, as DNA: TGCAGTGCTAAGGGACTAGCGGGAGGCCCCTACGAGCAGTACTTC. Its translation: CSAKGLAGGPYEQYF.

The gene calls are TRBV11-2 and TRBJ2-7, with D possibly TRBD2 on 5 matching bases. Germline-derived CDR1 and CDR2 are SGHAT and FQNNGV. The CDR3 has 13 residues. The ends were cut back, 5 bases at V and 7 bases at J, with 15 bases in the middle. This CDR3 is CASSQTGPGEQYF. The CDR3 DNA follows: TGTGCCAGCAGCCAGACGGGCCCGGGGGAGCAGTACTTC.

This clonotype was detected many times. The V call is TRBV28, the J call TRBJ2-5, with 8 bases fitting TRBD2. Germline CDR1 is MDHEN and CDR2 is SYDVKM. The CDR3 consists of 15 residues. V lost 3 bases to trimming and J lost 5 bases; unmatched junction nucleotides: 8. This CDR3 reads CASSLPAGVLETQYF. The CDR3 DNA reads TGTGCCAGCAGTTTGCCAGCGGGAGTTTTGGAGACCCAGTACTTC.

This clonotype occurred many times. V and J are TRBV28 and TRBJ1-3; D is uncertain. The CDR3 covers 15 residues. V dropped 3 bases and J dropped 0 bases, with 9 bases sitting between them. Germline assignment: CDR1 MDHEN and CDR2 SYDVKM. CDR3 coding DNA: TGTGCCAGCAGTTTGGCCGACCGCTCTGGAAACACCATATATTTT. Protein sequence: CASSLADRSGNTIYF.

This clonotype was recorded at least ten times. V and J are TRBV12-3 or TRBV12-4 and TRBJ1-5; TRBD1 agrees at 7 bases. V gave up 4 bases and J gave up 2 bases; unmatched junction bases: 5. This CDR3 region has 15 residues. The DNA of the CDR3 is TGTGCCAGCAGTTGGGGGGGGACAGGCAATCAGCCCCAGCATTTT. As protein: CASSWGGTGNQPQHF.

This clonotype was counted ten times or more. The chain joins TRBV6-2 or TRBV6-3 to TRBJ1-6, with 8 bases lining up with TRBD1. This CDR3 comprises 15 residues. CDR1 is MNHEY, CDR2 SVGEGT, per germline. The J segment lost 10 bases and the V segment lost 6 bases, leaving 11 bases of the junction unmatched. The CDR3 is CASSVGQGFRSPLHF. The CDR3, as DNA: TGTGCCAGCAGCGTCGGACAGGGTTTTCGGTCACCCCTCCACTTT.

Ten or more counts support this clonotype. The rearrangement joins TRBV7-2 to TRBJ2-7; 9 bases map to TRBD2. With V trimmed by 0 bases and J by 3 bases, 6 bases remained unmatched. There are 16 residues in the CDR3. In germline, CDR1 is SGHTA, CDR2 FQGNSA. CDR3 sequence reads: CASSLARVAGVYEQYF. The CDR3 region has the DNA TGTGCCAGCAGCTTAGCGCGGGTAGCGGGGGTCTACGAGCAGTACTTC.

This clonotype has a count of ten or more. This chain joins TRBV29-1 and TRBJ1-1; TRBD1 agrees at 7 bases. The CDR3 sequence is 11 residues long. The trim removed 3 bases at V and 11 bases at J, leaving 6 bases unmatched. Per germline, CDR1 SQVTM and CDR2 ANQGSEA. The DNA for the CDR3 is TGCAGCGTTGATGAGGGGGCGCGGGCTTTCTTT. Translation gives CSVDEGARAFF. The variable domain in full, completed from reference TRBV29-1 and TRBJ1-1, reads SAVISQKPSRDICQRGTSLTIQCQVDSQVTMMFWYRQQPGQSLTLIATANQGSEATYESGFVIDKFPISRPNLTFSTLTVSNMSPEDSSIYLCSVDEGARAFFGQGTRLTVV.

In this sample, this clonotype turned up many times. Here the CDR3 omits its conserved ending phenylalanine or tryptophan, so a read error is the likely source. The CDR3 loop is CASSLSEAKNIQYV. The CDR3 DNA reads as TGTGCCAGCAGTTTATCCGAAGCCAAAAACATTCAGTACGTC. V usage is TRBV12-3 or TRBV12-4 and J usage is TRBJ2-4; D gene unclear. The CDR3 runs 14 residues. The V end lost 2 bases, the J end lost 0 bases, and 5 bases lay between the germline ends.

This clonotype was seen repeatedly, ten times or more. CDR3 nucleotide sequence: TGTGCCAGCAGCGTAGACTTGCTCGCGGCCGCTTTCTTT. Translation gives CASSVDLLAAAFF. This rearrangement joins TRBV9 to TRBJ1-1; D not certain. The germline V gene has CDR1 SGDLS and CDR2 YYNGEE. The CDR3 is made up of 13 amino acids. Trimming removed 0 bases at V and 11 bases at J, with 14 bases between.

This clonotype appeared many times. The V gene is TRBV19, the J gene TRBJ2-7; the match to TRBD2 covers 10 bases. Trimming at V came to 4 bases and at J to 4 bases, leaving 4 bases not matched to a gene. The V gene's germline CDR1 is LNHDA and CDR2 SQIVND (reference sequence). The CDR3 runs to 14 residues. CDR3 residues: CASSTPGLAYEQYF. The CDR3 DNA follows: TGTGCCAGTAGTACTCCGGGACTAGCGTACGAGCAGTACTTC.

In this sample, this clonotype turned up many times. The CDR3 nucleotides read TGTGCCAGCCGTAGCGCTCTCTCCTACGAGCAGTACTTC. Its translation is CASRSALSYEQYF. V and J are TRBV6-1 and TRBJ2-7, with D perhaps TRBD2 (5 bases). This CDR3 comprises 13 residues. Germline V gives CDR1 MNHNS, CDR2 SASEGT. V was shortened by 8 bases and J by 0 bases, with 11 bases between the two germline ends.

This clonotype was recorded many times. The J gene is TRBJ2-7, the V gene TRBV20-1; 10 positions match TRBD1. The CDR3 spans 11 residues. The germline V gene encodes CDR1 DFQATT and CDR2 SNEGSKA (reference sequence). The DNA for the CDR3 is TGCAGCAGGACAGGGGGTTACGAGCAGTACTTC. Amino acids: CSRTGGYEQYF.

The V call is TRBV7-9, the J call TRBJ1-6; 9 nucleotides align to TRBD1. V lost 5 bases to trimming and J lost 9 bases; unmatched junction nucleotides: 8. This CDR3 region has 15 residues. CDR1 SEHNR and CDR2 FQNEAQ come from the germline V gene (reference sequence). CDR3 amino acids: CASSASQDRGSPLHF. Here the CDR3 DNA reads TGTGCCAGCAGCGCCTCCCAGGACAGGGGTTCACCCCTCCACTTT.